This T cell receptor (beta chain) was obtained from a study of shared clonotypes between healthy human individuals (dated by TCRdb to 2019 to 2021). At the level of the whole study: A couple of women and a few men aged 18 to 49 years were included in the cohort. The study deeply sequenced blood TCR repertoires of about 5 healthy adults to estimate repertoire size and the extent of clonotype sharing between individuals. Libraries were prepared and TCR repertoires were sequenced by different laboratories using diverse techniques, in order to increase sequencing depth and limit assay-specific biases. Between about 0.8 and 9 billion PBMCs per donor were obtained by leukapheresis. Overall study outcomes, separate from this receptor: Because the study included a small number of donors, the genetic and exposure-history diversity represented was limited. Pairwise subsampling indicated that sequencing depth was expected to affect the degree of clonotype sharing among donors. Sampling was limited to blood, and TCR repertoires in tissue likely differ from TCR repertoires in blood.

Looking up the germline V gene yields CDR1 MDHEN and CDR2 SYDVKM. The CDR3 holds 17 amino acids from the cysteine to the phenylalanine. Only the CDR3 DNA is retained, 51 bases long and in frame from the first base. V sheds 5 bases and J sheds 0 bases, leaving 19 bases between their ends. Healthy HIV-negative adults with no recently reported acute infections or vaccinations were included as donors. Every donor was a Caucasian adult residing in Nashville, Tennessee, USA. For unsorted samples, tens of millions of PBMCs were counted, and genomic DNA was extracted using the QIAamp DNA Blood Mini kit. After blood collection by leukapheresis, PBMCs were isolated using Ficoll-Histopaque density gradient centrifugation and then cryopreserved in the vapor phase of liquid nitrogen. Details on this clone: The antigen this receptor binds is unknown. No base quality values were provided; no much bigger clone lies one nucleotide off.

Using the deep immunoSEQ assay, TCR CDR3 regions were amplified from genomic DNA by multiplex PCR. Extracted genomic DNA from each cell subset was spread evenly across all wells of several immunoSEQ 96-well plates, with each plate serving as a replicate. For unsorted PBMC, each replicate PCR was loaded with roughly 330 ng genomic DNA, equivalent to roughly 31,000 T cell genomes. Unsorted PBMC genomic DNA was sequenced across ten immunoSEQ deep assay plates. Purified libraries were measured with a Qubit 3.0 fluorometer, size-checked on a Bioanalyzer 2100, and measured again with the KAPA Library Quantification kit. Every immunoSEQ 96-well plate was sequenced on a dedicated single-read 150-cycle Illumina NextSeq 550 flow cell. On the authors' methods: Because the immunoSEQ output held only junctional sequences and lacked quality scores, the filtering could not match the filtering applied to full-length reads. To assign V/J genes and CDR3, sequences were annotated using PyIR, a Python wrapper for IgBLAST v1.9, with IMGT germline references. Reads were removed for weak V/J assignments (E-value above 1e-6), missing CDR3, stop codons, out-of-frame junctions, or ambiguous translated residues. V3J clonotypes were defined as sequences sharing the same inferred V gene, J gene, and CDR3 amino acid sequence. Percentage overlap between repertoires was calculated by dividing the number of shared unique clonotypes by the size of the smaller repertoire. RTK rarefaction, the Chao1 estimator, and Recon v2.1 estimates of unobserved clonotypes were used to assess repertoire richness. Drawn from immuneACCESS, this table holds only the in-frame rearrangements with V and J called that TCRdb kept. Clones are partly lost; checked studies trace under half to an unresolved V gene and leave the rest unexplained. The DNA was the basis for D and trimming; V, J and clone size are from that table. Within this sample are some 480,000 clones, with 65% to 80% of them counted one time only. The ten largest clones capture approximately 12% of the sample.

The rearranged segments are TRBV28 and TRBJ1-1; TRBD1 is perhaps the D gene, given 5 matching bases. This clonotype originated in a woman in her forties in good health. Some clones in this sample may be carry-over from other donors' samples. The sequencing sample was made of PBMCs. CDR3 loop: CASSAAGTSIMNTEAFF. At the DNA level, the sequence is TGTGCCAGCAGTGCCGCCGGGACTTCGATCATGAACACTGAAGCTTTCTTT.